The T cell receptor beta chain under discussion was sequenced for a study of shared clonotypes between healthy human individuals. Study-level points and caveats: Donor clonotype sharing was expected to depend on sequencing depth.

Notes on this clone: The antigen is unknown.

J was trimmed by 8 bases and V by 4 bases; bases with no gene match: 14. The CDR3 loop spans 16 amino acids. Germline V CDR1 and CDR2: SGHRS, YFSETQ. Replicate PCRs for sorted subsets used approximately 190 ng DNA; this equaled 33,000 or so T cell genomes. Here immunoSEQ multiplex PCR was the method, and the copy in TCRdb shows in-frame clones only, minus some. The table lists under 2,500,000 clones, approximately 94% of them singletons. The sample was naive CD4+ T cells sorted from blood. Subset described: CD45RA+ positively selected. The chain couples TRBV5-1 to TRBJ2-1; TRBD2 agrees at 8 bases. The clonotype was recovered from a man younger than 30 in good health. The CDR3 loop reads CASSPQRESWGDEQFF. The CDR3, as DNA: TGCGCCAGCAGCCCGCAGCGGGAGTCGTGGGGTGATGAGCAGTTCTTC.